This T cell receptor beta chain originates from a study of shared clonotypes between healthy human individuals. Study information: There were three CD4 naive, three CD4 memory, two CD8 naive and one CD8 memory plates per donor. Broader study findings: About 5% of naive CD4 clonotypes were shared across four donors. Clonotype sharing among donors was expected to depend on sequencing depth.

Regarding this clone: Its antigen is currently unknown.

Samples underwent the assay at deep level. Here immunoSEQ multiplex PCR was the method, and the copy in TCRdb shows in-frame clones only, minus some. Here the sample spans under 1 million clones, just over 95% being singletons. The V gene lost 6 bases and the J gene lost 5 bases, with 25 bases spanning the gap. From germline, CDR1 is SEHNR and CDR2 FQNEAQ (reference sequence). The CDR3 length is 17 residues. CD45RO negativity and positive selection for CCR7 defined naive CD8 cells, a population that excluded terminally differentiated effector memory CD45RA+ cells. Sequenced sample: naive CD8+ T cells sorted from blood. This sequence was found in a man aged 30 to 39 in good health. V usage is TRBV7-9 and J usage is TRBJ2-5; D is possibly TRBD2 (6 bases). The CDR3 loop is CASSYTRLAPFLETQYF. The DNA of the CDR3 is TGTGCCAGCAGTTATACGCGGCTAGCGCCTTTTTTGGAGACCCAGTACTTC.